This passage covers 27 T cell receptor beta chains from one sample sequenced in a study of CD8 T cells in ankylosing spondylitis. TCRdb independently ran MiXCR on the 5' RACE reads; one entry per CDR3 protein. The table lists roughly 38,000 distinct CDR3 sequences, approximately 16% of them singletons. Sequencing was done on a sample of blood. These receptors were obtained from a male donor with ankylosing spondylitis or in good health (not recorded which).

CDR3 in amino acids: CATSDGPSGLYTGELFF. DNA for the CDR3: TGTGCCACCAGTGACGGGCCTAGCGGTTTATACACCGGGGAGCTGTTTTTT. The rearrangement uses TRBV24-1 and TRBJ2-2; TRBD2 matches at 7 bases. Trimming removed 4 bases from V and 3 bases from J; junction bases left unmatched: 10. The CDR3 is 17 residues long. Looked up from germline, CDR1 is KGHDR and CDR2 is SFDVKD.

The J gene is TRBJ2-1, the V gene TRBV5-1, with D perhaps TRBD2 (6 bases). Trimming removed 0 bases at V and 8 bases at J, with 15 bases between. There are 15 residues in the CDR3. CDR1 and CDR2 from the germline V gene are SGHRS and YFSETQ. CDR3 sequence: CASSLAGGRIDEQFF. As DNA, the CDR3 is TGCGCCAGCAGCTTGGCCGGGGGTCGGATCGATGAGCAGTTCTTC.

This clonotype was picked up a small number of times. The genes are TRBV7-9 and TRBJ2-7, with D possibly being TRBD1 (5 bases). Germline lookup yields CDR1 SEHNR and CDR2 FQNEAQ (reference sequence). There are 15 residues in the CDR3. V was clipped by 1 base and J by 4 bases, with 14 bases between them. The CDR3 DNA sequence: TGTGCCAGCAGCTTAGGAGAACGACAGTCATACGAGCAGTACTTC. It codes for CASSLGERQSYEQYF. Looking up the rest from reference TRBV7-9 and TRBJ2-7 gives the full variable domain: DTGVSQNPRHKITKRGQNVTFRCDPISEHNRLYWYRQTLGQGPEFLTYFQNEAQLEKSRLLSDRFSAERPKGSFSTLEIQRTEQGDSAMYLCASSLGERQSYEQYFGPGTRLTVT.

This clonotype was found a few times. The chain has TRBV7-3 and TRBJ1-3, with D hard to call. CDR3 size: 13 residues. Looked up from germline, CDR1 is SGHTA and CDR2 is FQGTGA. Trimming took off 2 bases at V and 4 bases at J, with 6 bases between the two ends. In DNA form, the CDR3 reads TGTGCCAGCAGCTTATTCGGAGGAAACACCATATATTTT. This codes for CASSLFGGNTIYF. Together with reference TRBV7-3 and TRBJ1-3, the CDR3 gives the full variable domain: GAGVSQTPSNKVTEKGKYVELRCDPISGHTALYWYRQSLGQGPEFLIYFQGTGAADDSGLPNDRFFAVRPEGSVSTLKIQRTERGDSAVYLCASSLFGGNTIYFGEGSWLTVV.

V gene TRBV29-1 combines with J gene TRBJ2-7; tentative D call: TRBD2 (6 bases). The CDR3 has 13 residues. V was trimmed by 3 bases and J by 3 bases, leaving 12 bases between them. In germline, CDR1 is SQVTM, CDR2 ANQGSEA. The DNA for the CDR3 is TGCAGCGTTGACGGGGGTAGGGGCTACGAGCAGTACTTC. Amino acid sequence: CSVDGGRGYEQYF.

CDR3 DNA sequence: TGTGCCAGCAGCTTAATGTGGAGCTCCTACGAGCAGTACTTC. Protein sequence: CASSLMWSSYEQYF. This chain joins TRBV11-2 and TRBJ2-7; D gene uncertain. Germline-derived CDR1 and CDR2 are SGHAT and FQNNGV. This CDR3 has 14 residues. The V and J ends lost 2 bases and 0 bases respectively, with 8 bases between them. The whole variable domain, filled in from reference TRBV11-2 and TRBJ2-7, reads EAGVAQSPRYKIIEKRQSVAFWCNPISGHATLYWYQQILGQGPKLLIQFQNNGVVDDSQLPKDRFSAERLKGVDSTLKIQPAKLEDSAVYLCASSLMWSSYEQYFGPGTRLTVT.

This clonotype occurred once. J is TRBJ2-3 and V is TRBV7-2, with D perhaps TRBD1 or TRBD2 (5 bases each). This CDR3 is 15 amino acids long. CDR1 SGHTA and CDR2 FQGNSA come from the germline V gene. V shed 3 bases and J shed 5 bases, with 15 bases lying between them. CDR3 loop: CASSFLGVQGDTQYF. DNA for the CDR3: TGTGCCAGCAGCTTTCTGGGGGTTCAAGGAGATACGCAGTATTTT.

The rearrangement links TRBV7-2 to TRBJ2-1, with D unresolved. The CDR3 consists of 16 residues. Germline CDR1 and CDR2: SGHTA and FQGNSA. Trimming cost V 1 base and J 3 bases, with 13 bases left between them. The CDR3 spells CASSLEGRVRYNEQFF. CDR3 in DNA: TGTGCCAGCAGCTTAGAAGGCCGAGTCCGCTACAATGAGCAGTTCTTC.

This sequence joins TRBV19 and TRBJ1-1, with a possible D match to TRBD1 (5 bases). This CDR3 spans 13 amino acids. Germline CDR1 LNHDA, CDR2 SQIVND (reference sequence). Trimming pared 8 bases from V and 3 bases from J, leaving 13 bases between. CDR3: CASSRGGDTEAFF. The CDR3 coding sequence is TGTGCCAGTTCGCGGGGGGGTGACACTGAAGCTTTCTTT.

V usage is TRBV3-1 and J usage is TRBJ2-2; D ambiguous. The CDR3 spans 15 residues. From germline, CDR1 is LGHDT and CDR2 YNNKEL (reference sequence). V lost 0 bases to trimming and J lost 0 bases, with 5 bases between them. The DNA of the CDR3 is TGTGCCAGCAGCCAAGATATCTCGAACACCGGGGAGCTGTTTTTT. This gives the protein CASSQDISNTGELFF.

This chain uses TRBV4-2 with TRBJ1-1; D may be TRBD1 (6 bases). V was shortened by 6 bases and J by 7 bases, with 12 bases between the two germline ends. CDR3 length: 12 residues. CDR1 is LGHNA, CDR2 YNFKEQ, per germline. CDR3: CASRFRGGEAFF. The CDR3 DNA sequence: TGTGCCAGCAGATTCAGGGGCGGTGAAGCTTTCTTT.

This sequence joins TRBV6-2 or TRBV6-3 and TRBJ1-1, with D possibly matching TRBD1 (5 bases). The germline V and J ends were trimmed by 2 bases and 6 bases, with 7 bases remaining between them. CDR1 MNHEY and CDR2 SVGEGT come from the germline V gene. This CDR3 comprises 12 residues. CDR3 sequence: CASSYRGSEAFF. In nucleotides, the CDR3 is TGTGCCAGCAGTTACAGGGGCTCTGAAGCTTTCTTT.

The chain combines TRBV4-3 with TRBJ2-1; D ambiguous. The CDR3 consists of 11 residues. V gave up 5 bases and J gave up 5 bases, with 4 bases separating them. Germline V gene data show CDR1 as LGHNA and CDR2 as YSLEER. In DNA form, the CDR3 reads TGCGCCAGCAGCTTTAACAATGAGCAGTTCTTC. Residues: CASSFNNEQFF.

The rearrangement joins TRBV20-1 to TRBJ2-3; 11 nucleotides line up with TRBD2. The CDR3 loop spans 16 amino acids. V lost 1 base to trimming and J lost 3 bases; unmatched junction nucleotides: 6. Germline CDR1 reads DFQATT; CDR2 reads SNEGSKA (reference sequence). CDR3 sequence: CSARAGLAGPTDTQYF. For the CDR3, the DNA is TGCAGTGCTAGAGCTGGACTAGCGGGTCCAACAGATACGCAGTATTTT.

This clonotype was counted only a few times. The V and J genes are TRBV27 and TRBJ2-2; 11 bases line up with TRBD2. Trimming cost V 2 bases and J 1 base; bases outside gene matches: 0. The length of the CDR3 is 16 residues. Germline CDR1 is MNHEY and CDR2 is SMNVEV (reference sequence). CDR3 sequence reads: CASSLGTSGNTGELFF. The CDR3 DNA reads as TGTGCCAGCAGTTTAGGGACTAGCGGGAACACCGGGGAGCTGTTTTTT.

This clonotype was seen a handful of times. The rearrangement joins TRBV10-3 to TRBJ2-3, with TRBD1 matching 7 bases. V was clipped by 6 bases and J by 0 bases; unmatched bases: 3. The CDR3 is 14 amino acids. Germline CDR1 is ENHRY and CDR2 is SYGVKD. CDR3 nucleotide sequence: TGTGCCATCAGGGACAGGAGGAGCACAGATACGCAGTATTTT. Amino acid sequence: CAIRDRRSTDTQYF.

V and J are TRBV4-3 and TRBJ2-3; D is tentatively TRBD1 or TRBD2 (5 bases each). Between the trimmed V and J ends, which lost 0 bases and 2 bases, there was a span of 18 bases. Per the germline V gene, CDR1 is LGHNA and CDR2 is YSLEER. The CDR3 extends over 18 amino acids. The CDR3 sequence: CASSQDGRDQTFTDTQYF. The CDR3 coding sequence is TGCGCCAGCAGCCAAGATGGCCGGGACCAAACTTTCACAGATACGCAGTATTTT.

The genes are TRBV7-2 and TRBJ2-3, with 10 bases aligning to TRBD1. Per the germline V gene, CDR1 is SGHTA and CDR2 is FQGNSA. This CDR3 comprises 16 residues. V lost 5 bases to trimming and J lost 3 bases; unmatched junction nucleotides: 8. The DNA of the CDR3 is TGTGCCAGCAGCCAGGGACAGGGGAATTGGACAGATACGCAGTATTTT. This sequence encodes CASSQGQGNWTDTQYF.

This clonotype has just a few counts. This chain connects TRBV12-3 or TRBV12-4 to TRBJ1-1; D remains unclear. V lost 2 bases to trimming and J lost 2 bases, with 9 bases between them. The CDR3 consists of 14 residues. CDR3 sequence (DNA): TGTGCCAGCAGTTTAAACAGCGGAAACACTGAAGCTTTCTTT. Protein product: CASSLNSGNTEAFF.

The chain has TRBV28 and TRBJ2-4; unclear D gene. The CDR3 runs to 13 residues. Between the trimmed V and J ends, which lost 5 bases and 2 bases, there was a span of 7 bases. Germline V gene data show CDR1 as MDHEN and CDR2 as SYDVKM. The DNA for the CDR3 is TGTGCCAGCAGTCCCGGAACCAAAAACATTCAGTACTTC. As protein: CASSPGTKNIQYF.

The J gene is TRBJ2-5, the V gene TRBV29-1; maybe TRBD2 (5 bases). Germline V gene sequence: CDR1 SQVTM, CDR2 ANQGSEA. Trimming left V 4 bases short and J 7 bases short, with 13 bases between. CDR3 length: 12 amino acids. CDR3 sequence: CSVGLREGTQYF. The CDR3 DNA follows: TGCAGCGTTGGGTTGCGCGAGGGGACCCAGTACTTC. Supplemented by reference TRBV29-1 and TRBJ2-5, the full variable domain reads SAVISQKPSRDICQRGTSLTIQCQVDSQVTMMFWYRQQPGQSLTLIATANQGSEATYESGFVIDKFPISRPNLTFSTLTVSNMSPEDSSIYLCSVGLREGTQYFGPGTRLLVL.

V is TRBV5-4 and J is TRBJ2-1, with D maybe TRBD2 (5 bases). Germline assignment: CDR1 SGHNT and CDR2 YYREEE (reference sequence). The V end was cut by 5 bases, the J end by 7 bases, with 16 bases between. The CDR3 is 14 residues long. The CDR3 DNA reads TGTGCCAGCAGTTTTCGCGGGCCCGAAAATGAGCAGTTCTTC. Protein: CASSFRGPENEQFF.

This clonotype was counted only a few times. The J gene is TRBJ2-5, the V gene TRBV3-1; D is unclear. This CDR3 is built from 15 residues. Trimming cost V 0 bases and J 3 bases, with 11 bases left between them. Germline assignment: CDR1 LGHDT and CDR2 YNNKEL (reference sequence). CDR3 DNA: TGTGCCAGCAGCCAAGATCCCCGCGCCGAAGAGACCCAGTACTTC. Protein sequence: CASSQDPRAEETQYF.

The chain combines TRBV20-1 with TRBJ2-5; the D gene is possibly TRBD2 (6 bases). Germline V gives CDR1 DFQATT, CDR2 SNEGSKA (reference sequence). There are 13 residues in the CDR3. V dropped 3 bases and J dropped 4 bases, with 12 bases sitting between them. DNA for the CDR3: TGCAGTGCTAGTGCTGGGGGAGGAGAGACCCAGTACTTC. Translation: CSASAGGGETQYF.

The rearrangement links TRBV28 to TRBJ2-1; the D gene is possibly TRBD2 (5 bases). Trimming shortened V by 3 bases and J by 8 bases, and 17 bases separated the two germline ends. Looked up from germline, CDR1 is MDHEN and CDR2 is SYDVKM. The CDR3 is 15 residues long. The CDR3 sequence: CASSLAGLELDEQFF. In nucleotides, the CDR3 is TGTGCCAGCAGTTTGGCGGGTTTGGAGTTAGATGAGCAGTTCTTC.

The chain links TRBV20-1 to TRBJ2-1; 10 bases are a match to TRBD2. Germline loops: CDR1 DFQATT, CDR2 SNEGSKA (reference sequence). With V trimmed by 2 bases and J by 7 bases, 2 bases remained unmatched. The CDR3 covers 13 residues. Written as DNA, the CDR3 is TGCAGTGCTAGACTAGCGGGAGATAATGAGCAGTTCTTC. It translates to CSARLAGDNEQFF.

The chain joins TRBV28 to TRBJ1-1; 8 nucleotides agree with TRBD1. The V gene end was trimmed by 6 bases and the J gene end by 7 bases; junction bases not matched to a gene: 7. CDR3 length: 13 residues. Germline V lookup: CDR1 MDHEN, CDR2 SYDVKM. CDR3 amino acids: CASSLDRGIEAFF. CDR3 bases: TGTGCCAGCAGCCTTGACAGGGGCATTGAAGCTTTCTTT.